This T cell receptor (beta chain) was identified in a study of T-cell memory formation after mild COVID-19. Points from the study as a whole: In pre-infection memory, a portion of responding clones appeared, which suggested that cross-reactive memory joined.

The table lists this clonotype with a few counts. Its cognate antigen is unknown. Germline V gene lookup returns CDR1 SEHNR and CDR2 FQNEAQ (reference sequence). This CDR3 has 14 amino acids. The ends were cut back, 4 bases at V and 2 bases at J, with 11 bases in the middle. From the 5' RACE reads, TCRdb called clonotypes with MiXCR, one entry per CDR3 protein. Here the sample spans 300,000 to 350,000 distinct CDR3 sequences, approximately 20% being singletons. This receptor was obtained from a man between 18 and 35 years old who had mild COVID-19 (a few samples of this study predate the infection). Cell type and time point are not known. Sequences were obtained from PBMCs or a T cell subset sorted from them (not recorded which). The chain has TRBV7-9 and TRBJ2-5; D remains unclear. The CDR3 loop reads CASSSPDKQETQYF. CDR3 bases: TGTGCCAGCAGCTCCCCGGATAAGCAAGAGACCCAGTACTTC. Full variable domain (remainder filled in from reference TRBV7-9 and TRBJ2-5): DTGVSQNPRHKITKRGQNVTFRCDPISEHNRLYWYRQTLGQGPEFLTYFQNEAQLEKSRLLSDRFSAERPKGSFSTLEIQRTEQGDSAMYLCASSSPDKQETQYFGPGTRLLVL.